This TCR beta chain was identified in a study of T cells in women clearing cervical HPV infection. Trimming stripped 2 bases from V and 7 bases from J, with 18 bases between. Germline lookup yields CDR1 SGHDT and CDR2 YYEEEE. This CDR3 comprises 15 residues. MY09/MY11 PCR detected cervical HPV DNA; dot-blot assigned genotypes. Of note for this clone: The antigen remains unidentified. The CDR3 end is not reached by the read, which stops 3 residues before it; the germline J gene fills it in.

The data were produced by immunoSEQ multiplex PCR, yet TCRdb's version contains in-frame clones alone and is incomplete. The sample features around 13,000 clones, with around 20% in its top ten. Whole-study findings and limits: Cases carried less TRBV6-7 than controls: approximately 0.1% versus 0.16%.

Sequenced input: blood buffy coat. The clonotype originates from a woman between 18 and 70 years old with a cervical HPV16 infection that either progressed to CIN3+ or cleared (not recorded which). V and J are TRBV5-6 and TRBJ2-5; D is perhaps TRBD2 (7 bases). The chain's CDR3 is CASSLILGGGTTQYF. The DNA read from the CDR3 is TGTGCCAGCAGCTTAATCCTAGGGGGGGGAACGACC.